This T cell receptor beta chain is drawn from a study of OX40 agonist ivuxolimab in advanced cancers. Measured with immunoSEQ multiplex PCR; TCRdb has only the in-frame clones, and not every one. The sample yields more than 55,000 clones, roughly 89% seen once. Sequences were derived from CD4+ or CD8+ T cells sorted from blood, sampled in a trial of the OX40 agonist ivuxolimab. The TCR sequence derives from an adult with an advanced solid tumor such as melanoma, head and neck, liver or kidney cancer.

The CDR3 region has the DNA TGTGCCAGCAGCAACGGACAGGGGGCGTATGGCTACACCTTC. It yields the protein CASSNGQGAYGYTF. This sequence joins TRBV6-5 and TRBJ1-2; 11 bases fit TRBD1. CDR1 is MNHEY and CDR2 is SVGAGI in the germline V gene. After removal of 6 bases from V and 5 bases from J, the junction contained 5 bases not matched to a gene. CDR3 size: 14 residues.